Shown below are 19 T cell receptor beta chains from a single sample sequenced in a study of a mutant IDH1 vaccine in newly diagnosed glioma. Produced via immunoSEQ multiplex PCR; TCRdb's table is partial and in-frame only. The repertoire holds about 32,000 clones, with about 80% as singletons. The time point denotes: week 35, safety follow-up. Each dose delivered 300 ug of mutant IDH1 20-mer peptide subcutaneously with imiquimod. These receptors lack a known antigen. Sequences were derived from PBMCs, sampled from a glioma patient whose treatment included an IDH1 peptide vaccine. The receptors come from a woman in her forties with glioma.

The count of this clone is one. The J gene is TRBJ1-6, the V gene TRBV10-1; TRBD1 aligns across 7 bases. V was pared by 6 bases and J by 5 bases, with 4 bases of the junction left unmatched. The CDR3 contains 14 residues. Germline assignment: CDR1 WNHNN and CDR2 SYGVQD (reference sequence). CDR3 nucleotides: TGCGCCAGCAGCCAAGGGACAGATAATTCACCCCTCCACTTT. Protein: CASSQGTDNSPLHF.

This rearrangement joins TRBV7-2 to TRBJ2-2, with TRBD1 as a possible D gene (5 bases). Germline V lookup: CDR1 SGHTA, CDR2 FQGNSA. The CDR3 covers 14 residues. The germline V and J ends were trimmed by 3 bases and 4 bases, with 9 bases remaining between them. The CDR3 coding sequence is TGTGCCAGCAGCTTCCAGGGTAGCACCGGGGAGCTGTTTTTT. Translation: CASSFQGSTGELFF.

This chain connects TRBV9 to TRBJ2-3; 13 nucleotides align to TRBD2. The ends lost 1 base at V and 14 bases at J; junction bases unmatched: 4. CDR1 and CDR2 from the germline V gene are SGDLS and YYNGEE. The CDR3 is 13 residues long. The CDR3 coding sequence is TGTGCCAGCAGCGTAACTAGCGGGGGGGCCCGGTATTTT. Its protein is CASSVTSGGARYF.

The rearrangement joins TRBV7-9 to TRBJ1-2; tentatively, D is TRBD1 (6 bases). The V and J ends lost 3 bases and 4 bases respectively, with 9 bases between them. Germline lookup yields CDR1 SEHNR and CDR2 FQNEAQ (reference sequence). The CDR3 is 13 residues long. In DNA, the CDR3 is TGTGCCAGCAGCTTTGGAGGGGGCTATGGCTACACCTTC. It translates to CASSFGGGYGYTF.

This clone was found once. V gene TRBV6-1 combines with J gene TRBJ1-4; 7 positions match TRBD1. V shed 5 bases and J 6 bases; nucleotides not matched to a gene: 6. The CDR3 has 14 residues. Germline V gene lookup returns CDR1 MNHNS and CDR2 SASEGT. The CDR3 sequence is CASSPGTEDEKLFF. For the CDR3, the DNA is TGTGCCAGCAGTCCCGGGACAGAGGATGAAAAACTGTTTTTT.

The rearrangement joins TRBV7-8 to TRBJ2-2; the D gene is possibly TRBD1 (6 bases). Between the trimmed V and J ends, which lost 5 bases and 7 bases, there was a span of 14 bases. In germline, CDR1 is SGHVS, CDR2 FQNEAQ. There are 14 residues in the CDR3. CDR3 amino acids: CASSPQGWGGELFF. The DNA for the CDR3 is TGTGCCAGCAGCCCACAGGGTTGGGGCGGGGAGCTGTTTTTT.

The chain recombines TRBV7-9 with TRBJ2-7; D is uncertain. Trimming took 2 bases from V and 2 from J, leaving 1 base between them. The germline gives CDR1 SEHNR, CDR2 FQNEAQ (reference sequence). The CDR3 totals 11 residues. This CDR3 is CASSLTYEQYF. The DNA for the CDR3 is TGTGCCAGCAGCTTAACCTACGAGCAGTACTTC.

CDR3 in DNA: TGCGCCAGCAGCTGGGACAAAGCCTACGAGCAGTACTTC. Its protein product is CASSWDKAYEQYF. This chain joins TRBV5-1 and TRBJ2-7; TRBD1 might be the D (6 bases). The V end lost 3 bases, the J end lost 2 bases, and 9 bases lay between the germline ends. CDR3 length: 13 amino acids. CDR1 and CDR2 from the germline V gene are SGHRS and YFSETQ.

The J gene is TRBJ2-3, the V gene TRBV9; the match to TRBD2 covers 7 bases. Germline V gives CDR1 SGDLS, CDR2 YYNGEE. J lost 1 base, V lost 4 bases, and 6 bases had no gene match. The CDR3 runs 15 residues. The CDR3 loop is CASSQRGSGTDTQYF. In DNA, the CDR3 is TGTGCCAGCAGCCAGCGGGGATCGGGCACAGATACGCAGTATTTT.

This CDR3 reads CASSYSGNGYTF. The CDR3 region has the DNA TGTGCCAGCAGTTACTCCGGGAATGGCTACACCTTC. The chain combines TRBV6-5 with TRBJ1-2; no clear D gene. CDR1 and CDR2 (germline): MNHEY, SVGAGI. The CDR3 loop spans 12 amino acids. V was shortened by 0 bases and J by 6 bases, with 5 bases between the two germline ends.

This clone was counted once. J is TRBJ2-1 and V is TRBV2; the match to TRBD2 covers 12 bases. CDR1 and CDR2 (germline): SNHLY, FYNNEI. There are 15 residues in the CDR3. V lost 5 bases to trimming and J lost 7 bases; unmatched junction nucleotides: 6. The DNA for the CDR3 is TGTGCCAGCAGTTCCCTAGCGGGGGGGCCTAATGAGCAGTTCTTC. Its translation: CASSSLAGGPNEQFF.

The table lists this clone with a count of one. The chain employs TRBV11-2 and TRBJ2-1, with 7 bases lining up with TRBD2. Germline V gene lookup returns CDR1 SGHAT and CDR2 FQNNGV. The length of the CDR3 is 14 residues. J was trimmed by 4 bases and V by 4 bases; bases with no gene match: 4. Written as DNA, the CDR3 is TGTGCCAGCAGCTCGGGGGGTAAATACAATGAGCAGTTCTTC. It codes for CASSSGGKYNEQFF.

V and J are TRBV6-1 and TRBJ1-3; D remains ambiguous. This CDR3 has 16 amino acids. CDR1 and CDR2 (germline): MNHNS, SASEGT. The V gene lost 4 bases and the J gene lost 0 bases, with 13 bases spanning the gap. The CDR3 DNA reads TGTGCCAGCAGTGTCTGGGGATGGGGCTCTGGAAACACCATATATTTT. As protein: CASSVWGWGSGNTIYF.

Here the CDR3 reads CASSHVGGHRETQYF. The DNA for the CDR3 is TGCGCCAGCAGCCACGTCGGGGGCCATAGGGAGACCCAGTACTTC. This chain uses TRBV4-1 with TRBJ2-5; either TRBD1 or TRBD2 may supply D (6 bases each). The CDR3 contains 15 residues. Germline loops: CDR1 MGHRA, CDR2 YSYEKL. Trimming cost V 3 bases and J 5 bases, with 16 bases left between them.

This clone was counted a few times. In DNA, the CDR3 is TGTGCCAGCAGAATAGCTAAAGGACAGGGTTGGAACACCATATATTTT. It is translated as CASRIAKGQGWNTIYF. The J gene is TRBJ1-3, the V gene TRBV7-9; 8 nucleotides match TRBD1. Germline CDR1 and CDR2: SEHNR and FQNEAQ (reference sequence). Trimming at V came to 6 bases and at J to 7 bases, leaving 14 bases not matched to a gene. The CDR3 runs to 16 residues.

There are a few counts of this clone. The V gene is TRBV5-1, the J gene TRBJ2-3; 13 nucleotides align to TRBD2. V trimming: 3 bases; J trimming: 0 bases; junction bases outside the gene matches: 4. The CDR3 loop spans 17 amino acids. In germline, CDR1 is SGHRS, CDR2 YFSETQ. The CDR3 region is CASSSGLAGASTDTQYF. The CDR3 region has the DNA TGCGCCAGCAGCTCCGGACTAGCGGGGGCTAGCACAGATACGCAGTATTTT.

The rearrangement uses TRBV6-1 and TRBJ2-1, with D unresolved. The germline V and J ends were trimmed by 3 bases and 0 bases, with 9 bases remaining between them. CDR1 is MNHNS, CDR2 SASEGT, per germline. The CDR3 is 15 residues long. The chain's CDR3 is CASSERHLSYNEQFF. The CDR3, as DNA: TGTGCCAGCAGTGAGAGACATCTCTCCTACAATGAGCAGTTCTTC.

The count of this clone is one. CDR3 DNA sequence: TGCAGCGCGGGAACAGATACGCAGTATTTT. It specifies CSAGTDTQYF. The V call is TRBV29-1, the J call TRBJ2-3; D is perhaps TRBD2 (5 bases). The V and J ends lost 7 bases and 3 bases respectively, with 5 bases between them. The CDR3 spans 10 residues. The germline V gene has CDR1 SQVTM and CDR2 ANQGSEA.

This sequence joins TRBV5-1 and TRBJ1-1, with D possibly being TRBD1 (5 bases). V was shortened by 0 bases and J by 10 bases, with 13 bases between the two germline ends. Germline V gene sequence: CDR1 SGHRS, CDR2 YFSETQ. The CDR3 has 13 amino acids. The CDR3 loop is CASSLGGVRAAFF. The DNA of the CDR3 is TGCGCCAGCAGCTTGGGAGGGGTTAGGGCAGCTTTCTTT.